The clone carrying this T cell receptor beta chain was seen more than once but under ten times. CDR3 size: 14 residues. Germline assignment: CDR1 SGHTA and CDR2 FQGNSA. Trimming removed 2 bases from V and 2 bases from J, with 7 bases in between. Researchers made TCR beta libraries by using iRepertoire HTBI primers and running Arm-PCR on CDR3 regions. TCRdb re-called the multiplex PCR reads through MiXCR, storing one row per CDR3 protein. The sample yields around 450,000 distinct CDR3 sequences, about 22% seen once. These data originate in a study of regulatory T cells in long-lasting Graves disease. Time point defined: persistent/refractory GD, antithyroid drugs over 5 years with positive TRAb. There was RNA extracted from PBMCs, and the TCR library was made from it.

This clonotype was obtained from a female donor with Graves disease. This sample comprised peripheral blood mononuclear cells (PBMCs), obtained when the disease was refractory, from a patient treated with antithyroid drugs. The J gene is TRBJ1-5, the V gene TRBV7-2, with TRBD1 as a possible D gene (6 bases). The chain's CDR3 is CASSLPGGNQPQHF. CDR3 bases: TGTGCCAGCAGCTTACCAGGGGGCAATCAGCCCCAGCATTTT.